These 5 T cell receptor beta chains came from one sample sequenced in a study of OX40 agonist ivuxolimab in advanced cancers. TCRdb keeps only in-frame clones here, not all; method: immunoSEQ multiplex PCR. The sample has 60,000 to 95,000 clones; around 90% are singletons. The material sequenced was CD4+ or CD8+ T cells sorted from blood, taken in a trial of the OX40 agonist ivuxolimab. The source is an adult with an advanced solid tumor such as melanoma, head and neck, liver or kidney cancer.

Here the CDR3 reads CASSPQRQVNTGELFF. The CDR3, as DNA: TGTGCCAGCTCACCACAAAGGCAGGTTAACACCGGGGAGCTGTTTTTT. The chain has TRBV18 and TRBJ2-2; D unclear. Looked up from germline, CDR1 is KGHSH and CDR2 is LQKENI. The V gene lost 1 base and the J gene lost 2 bases, with 11 bases spanning the gap. The CDR3 has 16 amino acids. Together with reference TRBV18 and TRBJ2-2, the CDR3 gives the full variable domain: NAGVMQNPRHLVRRRGQEARLRCSPMKGHSHVYWYRQLPEEGLKFMVYLQKENIIDESGMPKERFSAEFPKEGPSILRIQQVVRGDSAAYFCASSPQRQVNTGELFFGEGSRLTVL.

The sample holds one count of this clone. The chain recombines TRBV13 with TRBJ2-7, with D perhaps given as TRBD1 or TRBD2 (6 bases each). Germline CDR1 and CDR2: PRHDT and FYEKMQ (reference sequence). V was trimmed by 4 bases and J by 2 bases, leaving 18 bases between them. The CDR3 contains 16 residues. The DNA of the CDR3 is TGTGCCAGCAGCTCCTACGGGGGCCTAATTACCTACGAGCAGTACTTC. Translated: CASSSYGGLITYEQYF.

The chain's CDR3 is CASTRQSSNQPQHF. The CDR3, as DNA: TGTGCCAGCACTAGACAGAGTAGCAATCAGCCCCAGCATTTT. The J gene is TRBJ1-5, the V gene TRBV6-1; D might be TRBD1 (5 bases). CDR1 and CDR2 (germline): MNHNS, SASEGT. Trimming took off 7 bases at V and 0 bases at J, with 10 bases between the two ends. The CDR3 spans 14 residues.

V usage is TRBV5-1 and J usage is TRBJ1-1, with a weak D call TRBD1 (5 bases). V lost 0 bases, J lost 11 bases, and 20 bases lay in between. The CDR3 spans 15 residues. Germline CDR1 SGHRS, CDR2 YFSETQ. The CDR3 DNA is TGCGCCAGCAGCTTGGCCGACAGATCAGAACGAGGTGCTTTCTTT. It yields the protein CASSLADRSERGAFF.

Many counts were recorded for this clone. V gene TRBV30 combines with J gene TRBJ1-1; no clear D gene. The CDR3 has 12 residues. Germline CDR1 reads GTSNPN; CDR2 reads SVGIG (reference sequence). The V and J ends lost 2 bases and 2 bases respectively, with 6 bases between them. The CDR3 loop reads CAWSPSNTEAFF. CDR3 coding DNA: TGTGCCTGGAGTCCGAGTAACACTGAAGCTTTCTTT.